This passage covers 15 T cell receptor beta chains from one sample sequenced in a study of PD-1 blockade in mismatch repair-deficient tumors. Assay: immunoSEQ multiplex PCR; the TCRdb copy retains only in-frame clones and omits some. The table records about 34,000 clones, 75% to 90% of them present only once. The material was PBMCs, obtained 6 weeks after starting pembrolizumab. The receptors shown here come from an adult with mismatch repair-deficient cancer.

This clone has just a few counts. The chain combines TRBV7-2 with TRBJ1-5; 7 bases are a match to TRBD1. CDR3 size: 14 residues. Trimming removed 5 bases from V and 6 bases from J; junction bases left unmatched: 7. Germline values: CDR1 SGHTA, CDR2 FQGNSA. CDR3 in amino acids: CASSTRDRSQPQHF. The CDR3 region has the DNA TGTGCCAGCAGCACCCGGGACAGAAGTCAGCCCCAGCATTTT.

This rearrangement joins TRBV5-1 to TRBJ1-3, with 12 bases identical to TRBD1. The CDR3 covers 19 residues. With 2 bases clipped from V and 2 bases from J, the junction kept 11 bases outside the gene matches. Germline assignment: CDR1 SGHRS and CDR2 YFSETQ. Here the CDR3 reads CASSFYNPGQGAAGNTIYF. The CDR3 bases are TGCGCCAGCAGCTTCTATAACCCGGGACAGGGGGCGGCTGGAAACACCATATATTTT.

This chain joins TRBV2 and TRBJ2-7; the D gene is possibly TRBD1 (5 bases). The V gene lost 3 bases and the J gene lost 2 bases, with 8 bases spanning the gap. Looked up from germline, CDR1 is SNHLY and CDR2 is FYNNEI. This CDR3 is 13 amino acids long. The CDR3: CASSEGRAYEQYF. As DNA, the CDR3 is TGTGCCAGCAGTGAGGGCAGGGCCTACGAGCAGTACTTC.

V gene TRBV6-5 combines with J gene TRBJ2-3; 8 nucleotides line up with TRBD2. Per germline, CDR1 MNHEY and CDR2 SVGAGI. There are 14 residues in the CDR3. With V trimmed by 5 bases and J by 2 bases, 3 bases remained unmatched. The CDR3 loop reads CASSPAGDTDTQYF. CDR3 nucleotide sequence: TGTGCCAGCAGTCCAGCGGGAGACACAGATACGCAGTATTTT.

The rearrangement uses TRBV21-1 and TRBJ1-1; TRBD1 is taken as the D call from the table, unchecked against the DNA. TRBV21-1 is a known pseudogene. There are 17 residues in the CDR3. CDR3 region: CASSKTRGAVRPTEAFF. CDR3 in DNA: TGTGCCAGCAGCAAAACCAGGGGAGCGGTAAGGCCCACTGAAGCTTTCTTT.

For this clone: The identical CDR3 is also encoded by other nucleotide sequences in the sample. The CDR3 sequence: CASSFRGGSYEQYF. CDR3 coding DNA: TGTGCCAGCAGCTTCCGGGGGGGTTCCTACGAGCAGTACTTC. This chain connects TRBV5-4 to TRBJ2-7; 8 bases align to TRBD2. In germline, CDR1 is SGHNT, CDR2 YYREEE (reference sequence). J was trimmed by 1 base and V by 2 bases; bases with no gene match: 2. This CDR3 contains 14 residues.

This clone has only one observation. The chain carries TRBV27 and TRBJ1-3; TRBD1 matches at 7 bases. Trimming took 5 bases from V and 2 from J; bases not matched to a gene: 3. Germline-derived CDR1 and CDR2 are MNHEY and SMNVEV (reference sequence). The CDR3 has 14 residues. Here the CDR3 DNA reads TGTGCCAGCAGTCGGACAGGCCCTGGAAACACCATATATTTT. Translating gives CASSRTGPGNTIYF.

J is TRBJ1-1 and V is TRBV7-9, with TRBD1 identical over 7 bases. Germline CDR1 is SEHNR and CDR2 is FQNEAQ (reference sequence). The ends lost 4 bases at V and 1 base at J; junction bases unmatched: 6. The CDR3 is made up of 15 amino acids. The CDR3 DNA reads TGTGCCAGCAGCTCCACCCGGACAGGGAACACTGAAGCTTTCTTT. It codes for CASSSTRTGNTEAFF.

The gene calls are TRBV19 and TRBJ1-2; 10 positions agree with TRBD1. V trimming: 6 bases; J trimming: 2 bases; junction bases outside the gene matches: 9. This CDR3 region has 16 residues. Germline lookup yields CDR1 LNHDA and CDR2 SQIVND (reference sequence). CDR3 nucleotide sequence: TGTGCCAGTAGAGCCGGAGACAGGGGGCGCAACTATGGCTACACCTTC. It codes for CASRAGDRGRNYGYTF. The full variable domain, rest sourced from reference TRBV19 and TRBJ1-2, is DGGITQSPKYLFRKEGQNVTLSCEQNLNHDAMYWYRQDPGQGLRLIYYSQIVNDFQKGDIAEGYSVSREKKESFPLTVTSAQKNPTAFYLCASRAGDRGRNYGYTFGSGTRLTVV.

The gene calls are TRBV9 and TRBJ1-2, with 10 bases that match TRBD1. The V gene's germline CDR1 is SGDLS and CDR2 YYNGEE. The CDR3 covers 17 residues. Losses at the gene ends were 4 bases for V and 4 bases for J; bases not matched to a gene: 13. Written as DNA, the CDR3 is TGTGCCAGCAGCCCCGGGACAGGGGTTCTTGGGGTCTATGGCTACACCTTC. It encodes CASSPGTGVLGVYGYTF. The variable domain in full, with the rest retrieved from reference TRBV9 and TRBJ1-2, is DSGVTQTPKHLITATGQRVTLRCSPRSGDLSVYWYQQSLDQGLQFLIQYYNGEERAKGNILERFSAQQFPDLHSELNLSSLELGDSALYFCASSPGTGVLGVYGYTFGSGTRLTVV.

The CDR3 nucleotides read TGTGCCAGCAGATCGACAGGGCATGGCTACACCTTC. Its translation is CASRSTGHGYTF. The chain links TRBV11-2 to TRBJ1-2; 7 bases align to TRBD1. The CDR3 extends over 12 amino acids. Germline lookup yields CDR1 SGHAT and CDR2 FQNNGV. After removal of 6 bases from V and 6 bases from J, the junction contained 4 bases not matched to a gene.

The chain uses TRBV5-6 and TRBJ2-3; 7 positions match TRBD1. Trimming took 0 bases from V and 4 from J; bases not matched to a gene: 8. CDR3 length: 16 residues. The germline gives CDR1 SGHDT, CDR2 YYEEEE. CDR3 sequence: CASSLGSGGYADTQYF. Written as DNA, the CDR3 is TGTGCCAGCAGCTTGGGGTCAGGGGGTTACGCAGATACGCAGTATTTT.

For the CDR3, the DNA is TGCGCCAGCAGACCAGCGGGAGAATGGTACGAGCAGTACTTC. Translation: CASRPAGEWYEQYF. The chain is built from TRBV5-1 and TRBJ2-7, with 8 bases matching TRBD2. Germline loops: CDR1 SGHRS, CDR2 YFSETQ. Unmatched junction bases numbered 8, after V lost 5 bases and J lost 4 bases. The CDR3 consists of 14 residues.

This clone has just one count. The V and J genes are TRBV5-1 and TRBJ2-2, with TRBD1 identical over 9 bases. The junction had 12 bases not matched to a gene; V was cut back by 4 bases and J by 5 bases. Germline CDR1 and CDR2: SGHRS and YFSETQ. The length of the CDR3 is 17 residues. CDR3 nucleotides: TGCGCCAGCAGCCTAAACCCGGACAGGGGAGTAACCGGGGAGCTGTTTTTT. It translates to CASSLNPDRGVTGELFF.

The V gene is TRBV4-2, the J gene TRBJ2-3, with 7 bases that match TRBD2. The junction had 14 bases not matched to a gene; V was cut back by 0 bases and J by 2 bases. CDR3 length: 19 amino acids. The germline V gene encodes CDR1 LGHNA and CDR2 YNFKEQ. CDR3 DNA sequence: TGTGCCAGCAGCCAAGATTACGGGTTGGGGGGGGGTGTCACAGATACGCAGTATTTT. It yields the protein CASSQDYGLGGGVTDTQYF.